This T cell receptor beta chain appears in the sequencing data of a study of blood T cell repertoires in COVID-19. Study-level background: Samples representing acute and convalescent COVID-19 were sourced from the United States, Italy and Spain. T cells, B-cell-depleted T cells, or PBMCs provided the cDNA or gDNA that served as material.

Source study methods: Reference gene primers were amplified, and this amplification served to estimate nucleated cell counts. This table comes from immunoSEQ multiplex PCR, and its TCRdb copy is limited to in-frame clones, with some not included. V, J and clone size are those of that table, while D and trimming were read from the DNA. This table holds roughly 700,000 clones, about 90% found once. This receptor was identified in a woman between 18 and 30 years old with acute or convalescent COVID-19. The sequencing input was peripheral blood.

Here the CDR3 reads CASSLGQISNQPQHF. CDR3 nucleotide sequence: TGTGCCAGCAGCTTGGGCCAGATTAGCAATCAGCCCCAGCATTTT. The chain couples TRBV5-6 to TRBJ1-5, with unresolved D. V lost 0 bases and J 0 bases, leaving 7 bases between the germline ends. CDR3 length: 15 amino acids. The germline V gene has CDR1 SGHDT and CDR2 YYEEEE.